Sequencing of this TCR beta chain was carried out in a study of T cells after posttransplantation cyclophosphamide. Study-wide results and caveats: Recipient CMV seropositivity and CMV reactivation strongly tracked TRB clonality. Donor CD8+ memory clones often dominated recipient blood repertoires at later times.

This clone was seen a few times. No antigen is known for it. The protocol was immunoSEQ multiplex PCR, while the TCRdb copy is restricted to in-frame clones and leaves out a portion. Here the sample spans 3,500 to 4,500 clones, 85% to 95% being singletons. The naive gate required viable CD3+CD4+ or CD3+CD8+ cells with CCR7+CD45RA+CD45RO-CD95-CD27+CD28+ phenotype. The clonotype comes from a man aged 50 to 60. Input material: naive CD4+ T cells sorted from PBMCs.

CDR3 DNA sequence: TGTGCCATCAGTGAGTCGGTCGATAGCTCCTACGAGCAGTACTTC. It codes for CAISESVDSSYEQYF. The rearrangement uses TRBV10-3 and TRBJ2-7; D ambiguous. Deletions cut 0 bases from V and 0 bases from J, with 9 bases between. Looked up from germline, CDR1 is ENHRY and CDR2 is SYGVKD. The CDR3 loop spans 15 amino acids.